A single sample is the source of the 26 T cell receptor beta chains below, sequenced in a study of T cell responses to AZD1222 COVID-19 vaccine. Data came from immunoSEQ multiplex PCR; TCRdb stores just in-frame clones and leaves some out. The sample lists 95,000 to 150,000 clones; 80% to 95% were seen once. The sequencing used peripheral blood, collected 28 days after the second AZD1222 dose. Source of these receptors: an adult who received the AZD1222 COVID-19 vaccine.

In its sample, this clone was seen once. The CDR3: CASSMTGGTFGYTF. CDR3 coding DNA: TGTGCCAGTAGTATGACAGGGGGCACGTTTGGCTACACCTTC. The chain is built from TRBV19 and TRBJ1-2; 10 nucleotides agree with TRBD1. The CDR3 is 14 residues long. The J segment lost 7 bases and the V segment lost 3 bases, leaving 5 bases of the junction unmatched. Germline V CDR1 and CDR2: LNHDA, SQIVND (reference sequence).

The rearrangement uses TRBV25-1 and TRBJ2-7; D assignment may be TRBD1 or TRBD2 (5 bases each). V shed 3 bases and J shed 6 bases, with 18 bases lying between them. Germline V gene lookup returns CDR1 MGHDK and CDR2 SYGVNS. There are 15 residues in the CDR3. CDR3 DNA sequence: TGTGCCAGCAGTGAGGACTCAGGGCCCCGTCGCGAGCAGTACTTC. It codes for CASSEDSGPRREQYF.

The gene calls are TRBV7-2 and TRBJ2-7; D tentatively reads TRBD1 or TRBD2 (7 bases each). This CDR3 has 14 amino acids. Germline loops: CDR1 SGHTA, CDR2 FQGNSA. The V gene lost 5 bases and the J gene lost 0 bases, with 11 bases spanning the gap. CDR3 sequence (DNA): TGTGCCAGCAGCCAGGGGGGGAGCTCCTACGAGCAGTACTTC. Its protein product is CASSQGGSSYEQYF.

The chain links TRBV2 to TRBJ1-6; 7 nucleotides align to TRBD1. The CDR3 has 14 amino acids. Germline CDR1 SNHLY, CDR2 FYNNEI. With 4 bases clipped from V and 9 bases from J, the junction kept 6 bases outside the gene matches. The CDR3 here is CASSAGTEVSPLHF. CDR3 DNA: TGTGCCAGCAGTGCCGGGACAGAGGTTTCACCCCTCCACTTT.

The chain has TRBV29-1 and TRBJ1-3; D is possibly TRBD1 (5 bases). This CDR3 is built from 15 residues. Germline V CDR1 and CDR2: SQVTM, ANQGSEA. Between the trimmed V and J ends, which lost 0 bases and 0 bases, there was a span of 9 bases. This chain's CDR3 is CSVEDDGASGNTIYF. CDR3 DNA: TGCAGCGTTGAAGATGATGGGGCCTCTGGAAACACCATATATTTT.

The chain has TRBV7-9 and TRBJ2-3, with TRBD2 matching 11 bases. Losses at the gene ends were 5 bases for V and 1 base for J; bases not matched to a gene: 5. This CDR3 comprises 16 residues. Germline assignment: CDR1 SEHNR and CDR2 FQNEAQ (reference sequence). The CDR3 spells CASSQGLAEGTDTQYF. In nucleotides, the CDR3 is TGTGCCAGCAGCCAGGGACTAGCGGAGGGCACAGATACGCAGTATTTT.

V gene TRBV12-3 or TRBV12-4 combines with J gene TRBJ2-3, with unresolved D. V dropped 6 bases and J dropped 6 bases, with 7 bases sitting between them. The CDR3 runs 11 residues. The CDR3 sequence is CASSREDTQYF. The CDR3 coding sequence is TGTGCCAGCAGCCGAGAGGATACGCAGTATTTT.

The V call is TRBV6-1, the J call TRBJ1-2; 8 nucleotides align to TRBD1. The V gene end was trimmed by 1 base and the J gene end by 8 bases; junction bases not matched to a gene: 3. This CDR3 contains 13 residues. CDR1 MNHNS and CDR2 SASEGT come from the germline V gene. The chain's CDR3 is CASSEDRGRGYTF. CDR3 coding DNA: TGTGCCAGCAGTGAAGACAGGGGGAGAGGCTACACCTTC.

The V gene is TRBV5-1, the J gene TRBJ1-3; D may be TRBD1 (6 bases). Trimming stripped 0 bases from V and 0 bases from J, with 7 bases between. The CDR3 extends over 15 amino acids. Germline CDR1 and CDR2: SGHRS and YFSETQ. CDR3 bases: TGCGCCAGCAGCTTGGAGGGGGGCTCTGGAAACACCATATATTTT. Its translation: CASSLEGGSGNTIYF.

The V and J genes are TRBV28 and TRBJ1-3; weak D call: TRBD1 (6 bases). V was clipped by 6 bases and J by 4 bases, with 13 bases between them. Germline V CDR1 and CDR2: MDHEN, SYDVKM. CDR3 length: 14 amino acids. CDR3 sequence: CASRSWTAGNTIYF. The CDR3 coding sequence is TGTGCCAGCAGGAGCTGGACAGCCGGAAACACCATATATTTT.

This sequence joins TRBV12-3 or TRBV12-4 and TRBJ1-2, with a possible D match to TRBD1 (5 bases). The CDR3 is 12 amino acids. V lost 10 bases and J 7 bases, leaving 16 bases between the germline ends. CDR3 in amino acids: CATAWRGTGYTF. CDR3 nucleotide sequence: TGTGCCACCGCGTGGAGGGGAACTGGCTACACCTTC.

The rearrangement links TRBV15 to TRBJ2-2; 8 positions match TRBD1. The CDR3 is 15 residues long. Germline trimming cut 5 bases from V and 7 bases from J; bases unmatched to any gene: 9. From germline, CDR1 is LNHNV and CDR2 YYDKDF (reference sequence). As DNA, the CDR3 is TGTGCCACCAGCGCCCAGACAGGGGTGGGCGGGGAGCTGTTTTTT. It encodes CATSAQTGVGGELFF.

In the case of this clone: The same CDR3 can be traced to other DNA sequences in this sample. The chain has TRBV5-1 and TRBJ2-3; 10 nucleotides match TRBD1. The junction had 3 bases not matched to a gene; V was cut back by 4 bases and J by 4 bases. CDR3 size: 14 residues. Germline lookup yields CDR1 SGHRS and CDR2 YFSETQ. CDR3 region: CASSLGQGADTQYF. DNA for the CDR3: TGCGCCAGCAGCCTAGGACAGGGGGCAGATACGCAGTATTTT.

V gene TRBV11-2 combines with J gene TRBJ1-5; 7 nucleotides match TRBD1. The CDR3 length is 17 residues. CDR1 is SGHAT, CDR2 FQNNGV, per germline. Germline trimming cut 3 bases from V and 5 bases from J; bases unmatched to any gene: 13. The CDR3 here is CASSFTPGQPQDQPQHF. CDR3 DNA: TGTGCCAGCAGCTTTACCCCGGGACAGCCCCAGGATCAGCCCCAGCATTTT.

V gene TRBV7-9 combines with J gene TRBJ2-1; D tentatively reads TRBD1 or TRBD2 (5 bases each). The V end was cut by 7 bases, the J end by 8 bases, with 24 bases between. The CDR3 consists of 16 residues. Germline V gene sequence: CDR1 SEHNR, CDR2 FQNEAQ (reference sequence). The CDR3 nucleotides are TGTGCCAGCACCGAGCAGGGCGGGCCCTCGAGGCATGAGCAGTTCTTC. Translated, it gives CASTEQGGPSRHEQFF.

The chain uses TRBV3-1 (or the pseudogene TRBV3-2) and TRBJ1-2, with 7 bases identical to TRBD1. The CDR3 length is 16 residues. CDR1 is LGHDT and CDR2 is YNNKEL in the germline V gene (reference sequence). J gave up 4 bases and V 1 base, and 9 bases lay outside the gene matches. The CDR3 spells CASSQVYRDRSYGYTF. Here the CDR3 DNA reads TGTGCCAGCAGCCAAGTTTATCGGGACAGATCCTATGGCTACACCTTC.

V is TRBV12-3 or TRBV12-4 and J is TRBJ1-2; tentative D call: TRBD1 (5 bases). This CDR3 spans 12 amino acids. Between the trimmed V and J ends, which lost 7 bases and 8 bases, there was a span of 14 bases. This CDR3 is CASILGTGGYTF. As DNA, the CDR3 is TGTGCCAGCATCCTAGGGACGGGCGGCTACACCTTC.

This rearrangement joins TRBV28 to TRBJ2-3; D possibly corresponds to TRBD2 (5 bases). Germline CDR1 is MDHEN and CDR2 is SYDVKM. Trimming removed 7 bases from V and 1 base from J, with 18 bases in between. The CDR3 contains 16 residues. The CDR3 DNA sequence: TGTGCCAGCACCAATCCGTCTGGGAGTCGCACAGATACGCAGTATTTT. Translated, it gives CASTNPSGSRTDTQYF.

V gene TRBV15 combines with J gene TRBJ1-5, with a possible D match to TRBD1 (6 bases). V was trimmed by 3 bases and J by 0 bases, leaving 18 bases between them. Germline-derived CDR1 and CDR2 are LNHNV and YYDKDF (reference sequence). The CDR3 spans 18 residues. CDR3 protein: CATSSQEGVFYSNQPQHF. CDR3 nucleotides: TGTGCCACCAGCAGCCAGGAGGGGGTTTTCTATAGCAATCAGCCCCAGCATTTT.

The chain links TRBV7-6 to TRBJ2-1; maybe TRBD2 (5 bases). Trimming took 4 bases from V and 8 from J, leaving 18 bases between them. The germline V gene has CDR1 SGHVS and CDR2 FNYEAQ. The CDR3 covers 15 residues. DNA of the CDR3: TGTGCCAGCAGCTCGACTCCCGGGAAACGGGATGAGCAGTTCTTC. This gives the protein CASSSTPGKRDEQFF.

The chain recombines TRBV18 with TRBJ2-7, with 7 bases lining up with TRBD1. Per germline, CDR1 KGHSH and CDR2 LQKENI. V gave up 3 bases and J gave up 0 bases; unmatched junction bases: 2. CDR3 length equals 14 residues. DNA for the CDR3: TGTGCCAGCTCACCGGGACAGAGCTCCTACGAGCAGTACTTC. Translation: CASSPGQSSYEQYF.

This rearrangement joins TRBV2 to TRBJ1-6; D not certain. Trimming shortened V by 7 bases and J by 9 bases, and 10 bases separated the two germline ends. Looked up from germline, CDR1 is SNHLY and CDR2 is FYNNEI. The CDR3 contains 12 residues. Written as DNA, the CDR3 is TGTGCCAGCACTTTGGGGATTTCACCCCTCCACTTT. As protein: CASTLGISPLHF. The full variable domain, in which reference TRBV2 and TRBJ1-6 provide the parts outside the CDR3, is EPEVTQTPSHQVTQMGQEVILRCVPISNHLYFYWYRQILGQKVEFLVSFYNNEISEKSEIFDDQFSVERPDGSNFTLKIRSTKLEDSAMYFCASTLGISPLHFGNGTRLTVT.

This clone showed up just a few times. The chain links TRBV19 to TRBJ2-7, with D possibly TRBD2 on 5 matching bases. V was cut by 1 base and J by 1 base, with 11 bases left in between. The CDR3 loop spans 15 amino acids. Germline V lookup: CDR1 LNHDA, CDR2 SQIVND (reference sequence). This chain's CDR3 is CASSIVGGSSYEQYF. CDR3 nucleotides: TGTGCCAGTAGTATAGTCGGCGGGTCGTCCTACGAGCAGTACTTC.

This chain joins TRBV11-2 and TRBJ1-3; D is unresolved. Germline V gives CDR1 SGHAT, CDR2 FQNNGV. This CDR3 region has 14 residues. V lost 5 bases and J lost 0, with 8 bases in between. This CDR3 reads CASSPRVSGNTIYF. In nucleotides, the CDR3 is TGTGCCAGCAGCCCCCGGGTCTCTGGAAACACCATATATTTT.

The rearrangement links TRBV5-4 to TRBJ1-6, with a weak D call TRBD1 (5 bases). From germline, CDR1 is SGHNT and CDR2 YYREEE (reference sequence). This CDR3 comprises 16 residues. The ends were cut back, 6 bases at V and 0 bases at J, with 13 bases in the middle. CDR3 amino acids: CASTKDTSSYNSPLHF. CDR3 bases: TGTGCCAGCACTAAGGACACCAGCTCCTATAATTCACCCCTCCACTTT.

The rearrangement joins TRBV29-1 to TRBJ1-4; no clear D. Germline V CDR1 and CDR2: SQVTM, ANQGSEA. Trimming took 4 bases from V and 0 from J, leaving 6 bases between them. The CDR3 loop spans 13 amino acids. DNA of the CDR3: TGCAGCGTTGGGTCCGCAACTAATGAAAAACTGTTTTTT. Translated, it gives CSVGSATNEKLFF.